The entry below gives a single T cell receptor beta chain sequence along with its context. The sample is drawn from a study of OX40 agonist ivuxolimab in advanced cancers. The CDR3 is made up of 13 amino acids. With 10 bases removed from V and 2 bases from J, the gap between germline ends came to 14 bases. The V gene's germline CDR1 is WSHSY and CDR2 SAAADI. Produced via immunoSEQ multiplex PCR; TCRdb's table is partial and in-frame only. The sample yields tens of thousands of clones, 80% to 90% seen once. The chain links TRBV10-2 to TRBJ1-1; D uncertain. Sequenced here: CD4+ or CD8+ T cells sorted from blood, sampled in a trial of the OX40 agonist ivuxolimab. This sequence was found in an adult with an advanced solid tumor such as melanoma, head and neck, liver or kidney cancer. The CDR3 DNA is TGCGCCACTCTAAAGGAAGGAAACACTGAAGCTTTCTTT. Translating gives CATLKEGNTEAFF.